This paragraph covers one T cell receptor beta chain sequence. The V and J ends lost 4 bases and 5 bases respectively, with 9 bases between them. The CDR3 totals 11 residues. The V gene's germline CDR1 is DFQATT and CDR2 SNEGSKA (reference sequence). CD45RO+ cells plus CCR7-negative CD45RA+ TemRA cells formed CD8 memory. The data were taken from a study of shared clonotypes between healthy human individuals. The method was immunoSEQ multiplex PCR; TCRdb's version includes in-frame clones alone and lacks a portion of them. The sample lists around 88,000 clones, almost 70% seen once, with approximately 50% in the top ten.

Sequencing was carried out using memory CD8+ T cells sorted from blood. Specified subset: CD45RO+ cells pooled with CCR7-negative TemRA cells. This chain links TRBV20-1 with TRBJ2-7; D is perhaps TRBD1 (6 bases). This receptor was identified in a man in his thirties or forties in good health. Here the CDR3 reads CSATGQHEQYF. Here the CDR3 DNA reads TGCAGTGCTACGGGACAACACGAGCAGTACTTC.